Each of the 30 T cell receptor beta chains below was sequenced from the same sample in a study of shared clonotypes between healthy human individuals (dated by TCRdb to the early 2020s). Library preparation employed the immunoSEQ multiplex PCR assay. The immuneACCESS repertoire file appears here via TCRdb, limited to in-frame rearrangements. These files lack a portion of the clones; in checked studies, under half of the deficit traces to unresolved V genes, and the cause of the others is not known. This sample comprises about 1 million clones, roughly 80% of them detected only once. Approximately 1.5% of the sample goes to the ten largest clones. The specimen sequenced was memory CD4+ T cells sorted from blood. This specimen's cell subset or site label, interpreted: CD45RA-negative fraction. These receptors originate from a man younger than 30 in good health.

J is TRBJ1-2 and V is TRBV5-4; D may be TRBD1 (6 bases). Deletions cut 4 bases from V and 3 bases from J, with 13 bases between. There are 14 residues in the CDR3. In germline, CDR1 is SGHNT, CDR2 YYREEE (reference sequence). CDR3 DNA sequence: TGTGCCAGCAGCAGAAACAGGGAGGACTATGGCTACACCTTC. This translates into CASSRNREDYGYTF.

As concerns this clone: Other DNA sequences in this sample translate to the same CDR3. The rearrangement links TRBV28 to TRBJ1-5; D ambiguous. Germline CDR1 reads MDHEN; CDR2 reads SYDVKM. The CDR3 is 12 residues long. Trimming removed 5 bases at V and 7 bases at J, with 9 bases between. The CDR3 loop reads CASSLQVQPQHF. The CDR3, as DNA: TGTGCCAGCAGTCTTCAGGTGCAGCCCCAGCATTTT.

The rearrangement joins TRBV7-9 to TRBJ1-5; TRBD1 might be the D (5 bases). Germline CDR1 and CDR2: SEHNR and FQNEAQ (reference sequence). The CDR3 loop spans 14 amino acids. The V and J ends lost 5 bases and 6 bases respectively, with 14 bases between them. CDR3 protein: CASSGSGDTQPQHF. Written as DNA, the CDR3 is TGTGCCAGCAGCGGATCGGGGGATACTCAGCCCCAGCATTTT.

This chain uses TRBV5-6 with TRBJ2-5; TRBD1 is a possible D gene (5 bases). This CDR3 region has 15 residues. Trimming pared 7 bases from V and 7 bases from J, leaving 23 bases between. Germline V gene lookup returns CDR1 SGHDT and CDR2 YYEEEE. The CDR3 reads CASVNRDSFRGTQYF. The CDR3 region has the DNA TGTGCCAGCGTCAACCGAGACAGCTTTCGTGGGACCCAGTACTTC.

This chain links TRBV7-2 with TRBJ2-7; 8 nucleotides agree with TRBD2. The CDR3 has 15 amino acids. Germline CDR1 reads SGHTA; CDR2 reads FQGNSA. V lost 1 base and J lost 7; bases outside the gene matches: 9. The CDR3: CASSLEAGVVVEQYF. As DNA, the CDR3 is TGTGCCAGCAGCTTAGAAGCGGGAGTGGTGGTTGAGCAGTACTTC.

The chain combines TRBV10-2 with TRBJ2-1; D could derive from TRBD1 or TRBD2 (5 bases each). The CDR3 length is 17 residues. V was trimmed by 2 bases and J by 4 bases, leaving 18 bases between them. Looked up from germline, CDR1 is WSHSY and CDR2 is SAAADI. The CDR3 protein is CASSEPGLLGPYNEQFF. Written as DNA, the CDR3 is TGCGCCAGCAGTGAGCCGGGCCTCCTGGGACCTTACAATGAGCAGTTCTTC.

This chain links TRBV9 with TRBJ1-2; D unclear. The germline gives CDR1 SGDLS, CDR2 YYNGEE. This CDR3 spans 14 amino acids. V lost 0 bases and J 3 bases, leaving 9 bases between the germline ends. CDR3 DNA sequence: TGTGCCAGCAGCGTAGATCCGGATGACTATGGCTACACCTTC. Its translation: CASSVDPDDYGYTF.

J is TRBJ2-1 and V is TRBV30; 8 nucleotides line up with TRBD1. V was clipped by 4 bases and J by 2 bases; unmatched bases: 4. This CDR3 has 14 residues. The germline CDR1 and CDR2 sequences are GTSNPN and SVGIG (reference sequence). Written as DNA, the CDR3 is TGTGCCTGGATGGGACAGGATACCTACAATGAGCAGTTCTTC. Translating gives CAWMGQDTYNEQFF.

This clone came up a few times. CDR3 coding DNA: TGCGCCAGCAGGGTGAGGGAGACCCAGTACTTC. Protein: CASRVRETQYF. The chain links TRBV5-1 to TRBJ2-5; D is undetermined. The V end was cut by 5 bases, the J end by 5 bases, with 7 bases between. CDR3 length equals 11 residues. Germline CDR1 is SGHRS and CDR2 is YFSETQ.

This sequence joins TRBV12-5 and TRBJ2-3; D is possibly TRBD1 (7 bases). V was shortened by 7 bases and J by 5 bases, with 19 bases between the two germline ends. CDR1 and CDR2 (germline): LGHNT, FRNRAP. The length of the CDR3 is 15 residues. CDR3 region: CASDSQGTGGDTQYF. The CDR3, as DNA: TGTGCTAGTGACTCACAGGGGACCGGGGGAGATACGCAGTATTTT.

The chain employs TRBV5-6 and TRBJ1-1, with D unclear. The CDR3 is made up of 12 amino acids. CDR1 and CDR2 from the germline V gene are SGHDT and YYEEEE. Trimming left V 4 bases short and J 5 bases short, with 9 bases between. In nucleotides, the CDR3 is TGTGCCAGCAGCCGAGGGCTAACTGAAGCTTTCTTT. Translation: CASSRGLTEAFF. Based on the CDR3 plus reference TRBV5-6 and TRBJ1-1, the full variable domain is DAGVTQSPTHLIKTRGQQVTLRCSPKSGHDTVSWYQQALGQGPQFIFQYYEEEERQRGNFPDRFSGHQFPNYSSELNVNALLLGDSALYLCASSRGLTEAFFGQGTRLTVV.

This chain uses TRBV10-3 with TRBJ1-5; no definite D call. Germline assignment: CDR1 ENHRY and CDR2 SYGVKD. V gave up 1 base and J gave up 1 base, with 8 bases separating them. This CDR3 region has 15 residues. The CDR3 DNA follows: TGTGCCATCAGTGAGTGGGCGCCAAGCAATCAGCCCCAGCATTTT. It yields the protein CAISEWAPSNQPQHF.

The rearrangement links TRBV4-1 to TRBJ1-2; D unresolved. The germline V gene has CDR1 MGHRA and CDR2 YSYEKL. The CDR3 spans 14 residues. V was pared by 7 bases and J by 2 bases, with 14 bases between. As DNA, the CDR3 is TGCGCCAGCAATAACCCAGGTCGGAACTATGGCTACACCTTC. It yields the protein CASNNPGRNYGYTF.

V is TRBV6-5 and J is TRBJ1-2, with no clear D. Trimming pared 2 bases from V and 1 base from J, leaving 11 bases between. Germline CDR1 MNHEY, CDR2 SVGAGI. The CDR3 has 15 amino acids. The CDR3 DNA reads TGTGCCAGCAGTTACGACGGTAACCTTAACTATGGCTACACCTTC. This codes for CASSYDGNLNYGYTF.

The rearrangement links TRBV10-3 to TRBJ2-7; 7 nucleotides line up with TRBD2. Trimming removed 9 bases from V and 4 bases from J; junction bases left unmatched: 12. This CDR3 is 14 amino acids long. CDR1 ENHRY and CDR2 SYGVKD come from the germline V gene. As DNA, the CDR3 is TGTGCCATTCAAAGACAGTCGGGGGGTTACGAGCAGTACTTC. It is translated as CAIQRQSGGYEQYF.

This clone was counted a few times. The same CDR3 is also encoded by other DNA sequences in this sample. The chain carries TRBV6-6 and TRBJ2-5; D remains unclear. V dropped 5 bases and J dropped 2 bases, with 3 bases sitting between them. Germline assignment: CDR1 MNHNY and CDR2 SVGAGI (reference sequence). The CDR3 has 11 amino acids. The chain's CDR3 is CASSRQETQYF. In nucleotides, the CDR3 is TGTGCCAGCAGTAGGCAAGAGACCCAGTACTTC.

This chain links TRBV18 with TRBJ2-1; 12 nucleotides line up with TRBD1. Trimming cost V 2 bases and J 10 bases; bases outside gene matches: 6. The V gene's germline CDR1 is KGHSH and CDR2 LQKENI. The CDR3 extends over 15 amino acids. The CDR3 bases are TGTGCCAGCTCACCAACGGGACAGGGGGCTGGGGAGCAGTTCTTC. Translation: CASSPTGQGAGEQFF.

CDR3 DNA sequence: TGTGCCAGCAGTGAAGCCGGGACAGTATCTTCGGGAGCTAGAAACACCATATATTTT. This codes for CASSEAGTVSSGARNTIYF. This chain uses TRBV6-1 with TRBJ1-3, with TRBD1 identical over 7 bases. The CDR3 runs to 19 residues. V lost 0 bases, J lost 5 bases, and 16 bases stayed unmatched. Germline V gene sequence: CDR1 MNHNS, CDR2 SASEGT.

This chain links TRBV19 with TRBJ2-3; D may be TRBD1 (5 bases). Germline V CDR1 and CDR2: LNHDA, SQIVND (reference sequence). The CDR3 runs 15 residues. The ends were cut back, 3 bases at V and 2 bases at J, with 12 bases in the middle. Here the CDR3 reads CASSIIGHDTDTQYF. Here the CDR3 DNA reads TGTGCCAGTAGTATTATCGGACACGACACAGATACGCAGTATTTT. Supplemented by reference TRBV19 and TRBJ2-3, the full variable domain reads DGGITQSPKYLFRKEGQNVTLSCEQNLNHDAMYWYRQDPGQGLRLIYYSQIVNDFQKGDIAEGYSVSREKKESFPLTVTSAQKNPTAFYLCASSIIGHDTDTQYFGPGTRLTVL.

The chain links TRBV28 to TRBJ1-5, with 7 bases identical to TRBD1. Per germline, CDR1 MDHEN and CDR2 SYDVKM. The CDR3 covers 16 residues. V dropped 8 bases and J dropped 5; count of bases not matched to a gene: 15. The CDR3 loop is CASGLGGGGPDQPQHF. CDR3 DNA: TGTGCCAGCGGCCTGGGAGGGGGCGGACCAGATCAGCCCCAGCATTTT.

There are a few counts of this clone. The chain combines TRBV18 with TRBJ1-2; D call uncertain. V dropped 5 bases and J dropped 3 bases, with 13 bases sitting between them. The CDR3 covers 14 residues. The germline CDR1 and CDR2 sequences are KGHSH and LQKENI. The DNA of the CDR3 is TGTGCCAGCTCATTCAAGAGTTATCACTATGGCTACACCTTC. This encodes CASSFKSYHYGYTF.

The gene calls are TRBV4-1 and TRBJ2-3; D is ambiguous. V was cut by 0 bases and J by 2 bases, with 12 bases left in between. The CDR3 is made up of 16 amino acids. CDR1 is MGHRA, CDR2 YSYEKL, per germline. In DNA, the CDR3 is TGCGCCAGCAGCCAAGATCTGTGGTGGGACACAGATACGCAGTATTTT. It codes for CASSQDLWWDTDTQYF.

The V gene is TRBV18, the J gene TRBJ2-5; D might be TRBD2 (6 bases). The V end lost 6 bases, the J end lost 4 bases, and 18 bases lay between the germline ends. Germline CDR1 reads KGHSH; CDR2 reads LQKENI. The CDR3 is 15 residues long. CDR3 protein: CASSGAGGQSETQYF. The CDR3 DNA reads as TGTGCCAGCTCCGGGGCCGGGGGTCAATCAGAGACCCAGTACTTC.

V gene TRBV19 combines with J gene TRBJ2-3; 8 positions agree with TRBD1. The CDR3 runs 13 residues. Trimming at V came to 4 bases and at J to 10 bases, leaving 7 bases not matched to a gene. CDR1 LNHDA and CDR2 SQIVND come from the germline V gene (reference sequence). CDR3 in amino acids: CASSTGQETPQYF. Here the CDR3 DNA reads TGTGCCAGTAGTACGGGACAGGAAACGCCGCAGTATTTT.

This clone was counted only a few times. This chain links TRBV29-1 with TRBJ1-4; the D gene is possibly TRBD1 (6 bases). The V gene lost 4 bases and the J gene lost 0 bases, with 15 bases spanning the gap. In germline, CDR1 is SQVTM, CDR2 ANQGSEA. The CDR3 runs 16 residues. The CDR3 sequence is CSVANREIATNEKLFF. The CDR3 region has the DNA TGCAGCGTTGCGAACAGGGAGATTGCAACTAATGAAAAACTGTTTTTT.

This clone was observed a handful of times. V and J are TRBV11-2 and TRBJ1-1, with a tentative D call TRBD1 (5 bases). Germline CDR1 and CDR2: SGHAT and FQNNGV. The CDR3 consists of 17 residues. V shed 0 bases and J shed 11 bases, with 25 bases lying between them. The CDR3 is CASSLDRIGAGELRAFF. The CDR3 DNA reads TGTGCCAGCAGCTTAGATCGTATAGGGGCAGGAGAATTACGGGCTTTCTTT.

The chain has TRBV6-1 and TRBJ2-1; 8 bases are a match to TRBD1. Per germline, CDR1 MNHNS and CDR2 SASEGT. The CDR3 runs 14 residues. V lost 5 bases to trimming and J lost 4 bases; unmatched junction nucleotides: 4. CDR3 DNA: TGTGCCAGCAGTCGGGACAGGATTTACAATGAGCAGTTCTTC. It yields the protein CASSRDRIYNEQFF.

This clone was detected only a few times. The chain employs TRBV18 and TRBJ1-4; TRBD1 might be the D (5 bases). Trimming took off 1 base at V and 5 bases at J, with 11 bases between the two ends. Germline V gene lookup returns CDR1 KGHSH and CDR2 LQKENI. The CDR3 is 15 amino acids. The CDR3 DNA reads TGTGCCAGCTCACCACGGTCCGGGGCAAATGAAAAACTGTTTTTT. Amino acid sequence: CASSPRSGANEKLFF.

The chain uses TRBV10-3 and TRBJ2-7; TRBD1 agrees at 8 bases. The CDR3 consists of 14 residues. V lost 3 bases and J lost 7; bases outside the gene matches: 8. Germline-derived CDR1 and CDR2 are ENHRY and SYGVKD. This CDR3 is CAISEWDRREEQYF. CDR3 sequence (DNA): TGTGCCATCAGTGAATGGGACAGGCGGGAAGAGCAGTACTTC.

This clone was counted once. The chain couples TRBV2 to TRBJ2-7; tentatively, D is TRBD2 (5 bases). CDR1 is SNHLY and CDR2 is FYNNEI in the germline V gene. Trimming removed 10 bases from V and 7 bases from J, with 23 bases in between. The CDR3 has 14 amino acids. The CDR3 loop is CAIAGSPTLGEQYF. DNA for the CDR3: TGTGCCATCGCGGGTTCTCCTACCTTGGGAGAGCAGTACTTC.